The entry below gives a single T cell receptor beta chain sequence along with its context. This sample was included in a study of blood T cell repertoires in COVID-19. The cohort comprised adults aged about 18 to 89 years residing in about 25 US areas. Some clones are missing from TCRdb's copy, which holds only in-frame ones; the method was immunoSEQ multiplex PCR. This repertoire shows under 300,000 clones, approximately 88% found once; its top ten account for roughly 2.5%. The sequencing sample was made of PBMCs or T cells enriched from blood (not recorded which). The origin of this receptor is a woman between 40 and 50 years old with acute COVID-19.

DNA of the CDR3: TGTGCCTGGAGTGTGGCTAGCGGGAGCTCCTACAATGAGCAGTTCTTC. It yields the protein CAWSVASGSSYNEQFF. V gene TRBV30 combines with J gene TRBJ2-1; 10 positions agree with TRBD2. With 0 bases clipped from V and 0 bases from J, the junction kept 2 bases outside the gene matches. The CDR3 is made up of 16 amino acids. Looked up from germline, CDR1 is GTSNPN and CDR2 is SVGIG (reference sequence).